This T cell receptor (beta chain) was sequenced during a study of shared clonotypes between healthy human individuals. Points from the study as a whole: Shared clonotypes: approximately 4.5% naive CD4, 3.5% to 4% naive CD8, roughly 2.2% memory CD4, under 0.45% memory CD8. Represented diversity, genetic and exposure-history alike, was limited by few donors. Compared with memory subsets, naive subsets generally had larger estimated richness.

This clone occurred a few times. Its antigen remains unknown. Germline CDR1 SEHNR, CDR2 FQNEAQ (reference sequence). This CDR3 has 14 amino acids. V was cut by 0 bases and J by 3 bases, with 5 bases left in between. In the authors' workflow: ImmunoSEQ sequences covered only the junction and lacked quality scores; filtering therefore differed. The data were produced by immunoSEQ multiplex PCR, yet TCRdb's version contains in-frame clones alone and is incomplete. D and trimming were read from the DNA, whereas the V and J calls and clone size are those reported in that table. The sample yields some 2.4 million clones, approximately 93% seen once.

The sequence was obtained from a man between 18 and 29 years old in good health. Some clones in this sample may be carry-over from other donors' samples. Material: naive CD4+ T cells from PBMCs. Described subset: CD45RA+ positively selected. This chain links TRBV7-9 with TRBJ2-2; D gene uncertain. The CDR3 bases are TGTGCCAGCAGCTTAGCCTGGGACACCGGGGAGCTGTTTTTT. Its protein is CASSLAWDTGELFF.